This T cell receptor (beta chain) was sequenced during a study of beta chain features in type 1 diabetes. Study conclusions and caveats: There were fewer insertions and more deletions at the VDJ junctions of type 1 diabetes patients. The naive, central memory and Treg TCRB repertoires showed an apparent similarity that was greater among patients than among healthy donors.

This clone was seen only a few times. Its antigen is not identified. The sequenced template was cDNA made from the entire isolated RNA. TCRdb keeps only in-frame clones here, not all; method: immunoSEQ multiplex PCR. The sample includes under 900,000 clones, roughly 15% of them seen just once. V was pared by 0 bases and J by 0 bases, with 6 bases between. The CDR3 consists of 14 residues. The germline V gene has CDR1 LGHNA and CDR2 YNFKEQ. Sorted cells reached over 95% purity in every population. V is TRBV4-2 and J is TRBJ2-7; D remains unclear. The clonotype was recovered from a woman aged 18-30 years in good health. Sequencing used naive CD4+ T cells from blood. The CDR3 bases are TGTGCCAGCAGCCAAGATTTGTACTCCTACGAGCAGTACTTC. Protein product: CASSQDLYSYEQYF.